This TCR beta chain came from a study of T cell responses to AZD1222 COVID-19 vaccine. The assay was immunoSEQ multiplex PCR, and TCRdb's table has in-frame clones only and misses some. Of roughly 190,000 clones listed, 91% are singletons. For this clone: Its antigen is not identified.

The study's findings and limits: Clonal diversity was possibly underestimated; the donors were predominantly white British and more often female. Baseline antibody screening turned up just a handful of seropositive AZD1222 recipients.

Looked up from germline, CDR1 is SGHNT and CDR2 is YENEEA. V lost 2 bases to trimming and J lost 5 bases; unmatched junction nucleotides: 12. This CDR3 comprises 17 residues. Samples with a second dose at about 4 or about 12 weeks were pooled together. The sequencing used peripheral blood, collected 28 days after the second AZD1222 dose. The gene calls are TRBV11-3 and TRBJ2-7; TRBD1 aligns across 10 bases. The sequence derives from an adult who received the AZD1222 COVID-19 vaccine. CDR3 sequence: CASSLSAGTGDRNEQYF. CDR3 in DNA: TGTGCCAGCAGCTTATCTGCAGGGACAGGGGATCGGAACGAGCAGTACTTC.